This TCR beta chain was sequenced for a study of graft-versus-host responses after intestinal transplantation. This clone was observed a single time. CDR1 and CDR2 (germline): MDHEN, SYDVKM. The CDR3 sequence is 15 residues long. V was pared by 2 bases and J by 4 bases, with 12 bases between. Using immunoSEQ multiplex PCR, the repertoire was profiled, and TCRdb retains in-frame clones only, with some absent. The sample lists 10,000 or so clones, 30% occurring once. The material sequenced was alloreactive CD4+ T cells from a mixed lymphocyte reaction culture, taken before intestinal transplant. The subset denotes: CFSE-low proliferating T cells sorted from roughly six-day pre-transplant mixed lymphocyte reaction (GvH or HvG direction). The receptor comes from a human patient who received an intestinal transplant. This chain uses TRBV28 with TRBJ2-1; tentatively, D is TRBD2 (7 bases). CDR3 nucleotide sequence: TGTGCCAGCAGTTTAGGAGGGGGGGTATACAATGAGCAGTTCTTC. It translates to CASSLGGGVYNEQFF.